This TCR beta chain was obtained from a study of T-cell reconstitution after alpha-beta-depleted transplantation in children. This CDR3 comprises 17 residues. V was pared by 1 base and J by 3 bases, with 8 bases of the junction left unmatched. The authors prepared the TCRbeta library with unique molecular identifiers. TCRdb itself ran the PCR reads through MiXCR, one entry per CDR3 protein. In the table there are about 500,000 distinct CDR3 sequences, 30% to 35% of which are singletons. V is TRBV12-3 or TRBV12-4 and J is TRBJ2-1; 8 nucleotides line up with TRBD2. Sequences were derived from PBMCs from the stem cell graft donor, sampled from the stem cell graft. The clonotype originates from a human donor who donated a stem cell graft to a child with aplastic anemia. The CDR3 nucleotides are TGTGCCAGCAGTTTAGAAAGAGGACGGGAGGGCTACAATGAGCAGTTCTTC. It yields the protein CASSLERGREGYNEQFF.